This T cell receptor beta chain was retrieved from a study of brain T cells in children with intractable seizures. Whole-study findings and limits: HCMV serostatus was not known, and viral specificity came from CDR3 similarity only. Absence of clones before surgery may stem from lower sequencing depth.

Time point in this sample: blood from clinic visit 5 months post-surgery; TSC patient then seizure free. The sequenced cases were selected for having the highest brain T cell transcript signatures. Patients received at least one anti-epileptic drug before surgery. Looked up from germline, CDR1 is MDHEN and CDR2 is SYDVKM. Trimming took 10 bases from V and 9 from J; bases not matched to a gene: 11. The CDR3 is 15 residues long. Profiling relied on immunoSEQ multiplex PCR, and the TCRdb table lists in-frame clones only, not all of them. Here the sample spans 300,000 to 400,000 clones, more than 85% being singletons. A word on this clone: The antigen is not known.

The starting material was peripheral blood, obtained roughly 5 months after surgery. The chain has TRBV28 and TRBJ2-1, with TRBD2 matching 14 bases. This receptor was identified in a boy less than two years old with tuberous sclerosis and intractable seizures. The CDR3 DNA is TGTGCCATTCCGGGACTAGCGGGAGCGAATGGTGAGCAGTTCTTC. Residues: CAIPGLAGANGEQFF.